Below are 2 T cell receptor beta chains sequenced from a single sample in a study of early T cells in non-severe SARS-CoV-2 infection. Each CDR3 protein gets one entry after TCRdb re-called the 5' RACE reads with MiXCR. In the table there are tens of thousands of distinct CDR3 sequences, more than 9% of which are singletons. The source material was whole blood. The receptors derive from an adult who was a healthcare worker with PCR-confirmed SARS-CoV-2 infection or an uninfected control (not recorded which).

This clonotype was seen a handful of times. V gene TRBV5-1 combines with J gene TRBJ1-3; TRBD1 matches at 8 bases. CDR1 and CDR2 (germline): SGHRS, YFSETQ. The CDR3 sequence is 15 residues long. Trimming removed 4 bases from V and 0 bases from J; junction bases left unmatched: 3. CDR3 coding DNA: TGCGCCAGCAGCCTCGACAGGGGCTCTGGAAACACCATATATTTT. Translating gives CASSLDRGSGNTIYF. The whole variable domain, remainder taken from reference TRBV5-1 and TRBJ1-3, is KAGVTQTPRYLIKTRGQQVTLSCSPISGHRSVSWYQQTPGQGLQFLFEYFSETQRNKGNFPGRFSGRQFSNSRSEMNVSTLELGDSALYLCASSLDRGSGNTIYFGEGSWLTVV.

The CDR3 sequence is CASSRTNEGSEQYF. Written as DNA, the CDR3 is TGTGCCAGCAGTAGGACCAACGAGGGCAGCGAGCAGTACTTC. V gene TRBV3-1 combines with J gene TRBJ2-7; maybe TRBD2 (5 bases). Germline V gene data show CDR1 as LGHDT and CDR2 as YNNKEL (reference sequence). The CDR3 is 14 amino acids. The V end was cut by 6 bases, the J end by 6 bases, with 18 bases between.